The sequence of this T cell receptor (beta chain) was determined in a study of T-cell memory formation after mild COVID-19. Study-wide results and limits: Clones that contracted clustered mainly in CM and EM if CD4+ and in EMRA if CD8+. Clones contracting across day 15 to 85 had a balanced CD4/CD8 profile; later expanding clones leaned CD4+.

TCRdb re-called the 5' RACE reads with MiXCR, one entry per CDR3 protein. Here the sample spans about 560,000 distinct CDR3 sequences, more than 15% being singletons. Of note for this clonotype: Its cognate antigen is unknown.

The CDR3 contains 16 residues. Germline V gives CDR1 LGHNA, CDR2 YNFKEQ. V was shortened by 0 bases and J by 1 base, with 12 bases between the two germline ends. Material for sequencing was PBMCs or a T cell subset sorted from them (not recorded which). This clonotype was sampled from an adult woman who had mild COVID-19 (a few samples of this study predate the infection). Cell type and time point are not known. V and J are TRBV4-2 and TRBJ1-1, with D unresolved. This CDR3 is CASSQDIQRRNTEAFF. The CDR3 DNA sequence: TGTGCCAGCAGCCAAGACATCCAGAGGAGGAACACTGAAGCTTTCTTT.